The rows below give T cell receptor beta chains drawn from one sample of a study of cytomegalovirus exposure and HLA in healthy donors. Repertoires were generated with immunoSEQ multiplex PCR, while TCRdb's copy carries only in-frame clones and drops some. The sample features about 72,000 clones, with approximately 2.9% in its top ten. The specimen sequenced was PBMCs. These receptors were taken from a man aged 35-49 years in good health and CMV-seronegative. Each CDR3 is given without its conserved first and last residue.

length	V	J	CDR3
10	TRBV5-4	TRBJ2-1	ASSYLRNEQF
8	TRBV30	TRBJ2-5	AWSVSSQY
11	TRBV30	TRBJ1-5	AWSAGPSQPQH
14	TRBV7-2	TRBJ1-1	ASRIRTVGQQAEAF
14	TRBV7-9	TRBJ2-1	ASSPYRGLLFYEQF
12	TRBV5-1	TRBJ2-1	ASSLSGEVGEQF
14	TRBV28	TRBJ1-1	ASSFSGQGVNTEAF
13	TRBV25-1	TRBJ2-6	ASQPGTAGANVLT
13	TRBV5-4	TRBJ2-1	ASTPRDRQNDGQF
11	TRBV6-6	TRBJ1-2	ASSYPTGLGYT
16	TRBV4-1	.	ASSQDEVAGGLSYEQY
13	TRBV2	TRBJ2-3	ASSPSGASTDTQY
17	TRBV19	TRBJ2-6	ASSSPRTARSSGANVLT
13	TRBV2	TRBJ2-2	ASSLTQGSTGELF
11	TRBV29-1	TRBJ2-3	SVRTGLTDTQY
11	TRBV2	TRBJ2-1	ASTGQGFREQF
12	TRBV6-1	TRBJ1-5	ASSLREVGQPQH
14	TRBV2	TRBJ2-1	ASSGLIRTSGNEQF
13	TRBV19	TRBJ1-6	ASSAGQLLNSPLH
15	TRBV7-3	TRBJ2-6	ASSFMGGLSGANVLT
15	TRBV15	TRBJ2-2	ATSRGVEQIIPGELF
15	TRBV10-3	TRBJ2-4	AISEPGTGKPKNIQY
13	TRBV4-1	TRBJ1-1	ASSQPNRGVPEAF
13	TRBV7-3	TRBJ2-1	ASSRGLEGYNEQF
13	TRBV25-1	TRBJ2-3	ASSPTSGHTDTQY
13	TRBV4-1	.	ASSQGDIRLSEQY
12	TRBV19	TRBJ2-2	ASTMQTNTGELF
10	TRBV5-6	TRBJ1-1	ASSLRGVEAF
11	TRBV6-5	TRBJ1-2	ASSPGSSYGYA
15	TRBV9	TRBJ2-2	ASSVLPEGLDTGELF